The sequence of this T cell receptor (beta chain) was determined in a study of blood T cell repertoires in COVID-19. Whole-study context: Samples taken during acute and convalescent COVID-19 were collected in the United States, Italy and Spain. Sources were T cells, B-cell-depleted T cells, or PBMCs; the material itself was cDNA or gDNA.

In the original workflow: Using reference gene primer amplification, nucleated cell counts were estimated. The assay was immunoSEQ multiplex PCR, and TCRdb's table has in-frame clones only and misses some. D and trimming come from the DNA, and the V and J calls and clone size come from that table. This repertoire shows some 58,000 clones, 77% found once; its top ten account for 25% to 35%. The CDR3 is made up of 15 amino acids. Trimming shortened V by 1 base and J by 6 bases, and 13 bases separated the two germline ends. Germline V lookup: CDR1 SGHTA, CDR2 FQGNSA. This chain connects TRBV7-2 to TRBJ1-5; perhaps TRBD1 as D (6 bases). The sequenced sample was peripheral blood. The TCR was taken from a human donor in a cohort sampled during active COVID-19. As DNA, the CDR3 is TGTGCCAGCAGCTTAGATACAGGGTCTCGTCAGCCCCAGCATTTT. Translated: CASSLDTGSRQPQHF.